Listed here is a single T cell receptor (beta chain). This specimen comes from a study of T cells after somatic rescue of genetic block. The table came from immunoSEQ multiplex PCR; TCRdb's copy has only in-frame clones and leaves some out. The sample consists of just over 14,000 clones, about three quarters of them appearing once. The receptor's source is a man in his late teens or twenties. Source material: peripheral blood mononuclear cells (PBMCs).

The CDR3 here is CASSIGETGELFF. The CDR3 DNA is TGTGCCAGTAGTATCGGGGAAACCGGGGAGCTGTTTTTT. The J gene is TRBJ2-2, the V gene TRBV19; D possibly corresponds to TRBD2 (5 bases). The germline V gene has CDR1 LNHDA and CDR2 SQIVND (reference sequence). V was shortened by 3 bases and J by 5 bases, with 7 bases between the two germline ends. The CDR3 spans 13 residues.